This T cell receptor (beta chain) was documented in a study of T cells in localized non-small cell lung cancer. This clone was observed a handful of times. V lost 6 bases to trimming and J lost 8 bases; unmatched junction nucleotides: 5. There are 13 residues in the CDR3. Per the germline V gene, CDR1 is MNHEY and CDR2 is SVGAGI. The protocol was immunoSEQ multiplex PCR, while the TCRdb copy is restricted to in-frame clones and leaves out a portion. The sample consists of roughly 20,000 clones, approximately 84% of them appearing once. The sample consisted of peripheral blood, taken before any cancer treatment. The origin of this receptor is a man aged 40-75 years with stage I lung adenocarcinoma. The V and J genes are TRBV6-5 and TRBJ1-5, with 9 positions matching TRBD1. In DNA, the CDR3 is TGTGCCAGCAGCTACAGGGGGCGGGAGCCCCAGCATTTT. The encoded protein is CASSYRGREPQHF.